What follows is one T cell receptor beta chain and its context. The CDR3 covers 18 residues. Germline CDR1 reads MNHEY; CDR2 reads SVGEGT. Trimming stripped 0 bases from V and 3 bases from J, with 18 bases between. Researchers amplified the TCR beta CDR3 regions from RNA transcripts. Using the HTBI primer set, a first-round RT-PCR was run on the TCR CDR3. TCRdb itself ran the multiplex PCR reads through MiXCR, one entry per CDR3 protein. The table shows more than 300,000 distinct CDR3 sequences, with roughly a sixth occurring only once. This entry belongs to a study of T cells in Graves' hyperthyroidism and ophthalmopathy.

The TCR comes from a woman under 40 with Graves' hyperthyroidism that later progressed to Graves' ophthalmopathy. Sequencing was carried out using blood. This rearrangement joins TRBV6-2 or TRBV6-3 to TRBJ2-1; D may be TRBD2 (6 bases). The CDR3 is CASSYSGPDYSGYNEQFF. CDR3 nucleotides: TGTGCCAGCAGTTACTCGGGGCCCGATTATAGCGGCTACAATGAGCAGTTCTTC.